This T cell receptor (beta chain) came from a study of immune heterogeneity within non-small cell lung tumors. This clonotype was seen just once. Its antigen is still unknown. General study results and limits: With local tumor mutational burden, local T-cell clonality showed a moderate but significant correlation (R about 0.34).

TCR beta CDR3 was amplified by multiplex PCR using 32 V and 13 J primers. TCRdb re-called the multiplex PCR reads with MiXCR, one entry per CDR3 protein. The sample has about 2,800 distinct CDR3 sequences, less than 60% seen once. Template material for each sample was 500 to 650 ng of bulk tumor genomic DNA. Surgery yielded several widely spaced biopsies per primary tumor. Patients with untreated, newly diagnosed non-small cell lung cancer underwent curative surgery. This TCR was recovered from a man in his 60s with non-small cell lung cancer. The material sequenced was lung tumor tissue.

CDR3 loop: CSARDYRVAKNIQYF. The CDR3 bases are TGCAGTGCTAGGGATTACAGGGTTGCCAAAAACATTCAGTACTTC. The gene calls are TRBV20-1 and TRBJ2-4, with a weak D call TRBD1 (6 bases). In germline, CDR1 is DFQATT, CDR2 SNEGSKA (reference sequence). Between the trimmed V and J ends, which lost 3 bases and 1 base, there was a span of 13 bases. CDR3 size: 15 residues.